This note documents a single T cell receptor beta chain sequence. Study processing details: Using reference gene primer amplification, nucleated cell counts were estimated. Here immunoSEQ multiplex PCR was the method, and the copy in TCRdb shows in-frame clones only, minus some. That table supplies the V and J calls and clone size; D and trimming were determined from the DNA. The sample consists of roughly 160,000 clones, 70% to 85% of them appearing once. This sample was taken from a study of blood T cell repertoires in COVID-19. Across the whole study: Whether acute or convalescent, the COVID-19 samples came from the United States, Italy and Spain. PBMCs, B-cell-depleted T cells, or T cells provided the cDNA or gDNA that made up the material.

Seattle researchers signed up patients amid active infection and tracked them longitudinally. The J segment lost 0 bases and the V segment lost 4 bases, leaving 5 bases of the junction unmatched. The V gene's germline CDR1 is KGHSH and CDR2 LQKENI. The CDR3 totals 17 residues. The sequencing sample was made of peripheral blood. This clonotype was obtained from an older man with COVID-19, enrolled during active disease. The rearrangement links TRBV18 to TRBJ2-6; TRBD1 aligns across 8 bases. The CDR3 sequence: CASSRGQGNSGANVLTF. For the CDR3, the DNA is TGTGCCAGCTCACGTGGACAGGGTAACTCTGGGGCCAACGTCCTGACTTTC.